This is a list of T cell receptor beta chains from one sample in a study of neoadjuvant anti-PD-1 for oral cavity cancer. TCRdb's table, derived via immunoSEQ multiplex PCR, lists solely in-frame clones and lacks some. The table records over 13,000 clones, under 75% of them present only once. The source material was PBMCs, sampled after nivolumab (anti-PD-1) treatment. These receptor sequences come from a person between 35 and 79 years old with oral cavity squamous cell carcinoma. CDR3s include the opening cysteine and the closing phenylalanine or tryptophan. Each record gives: V gene, D gene, CDR3 protein. The D gene is left open where the match is weak.

TRBV15 NA CATSRGQNSPLHF
TRBV6-1 TRBD2 CASAPGLTLTDTQYF
TRBV7-8 TRBD1 CASSRGQGKDEQFF
TRBV4-1 NA CASSHVGGNGNQPQHF
TRBV10-3 NA CAINHEGGTDTQYF
TRBV5-8 NA CASSLRYEQYF
TRBV30 NA CAWSWSGVETQYF
TRBV29-1 NA CSVLREKLFF
TRBV30 NA CAWSSSYNSPLHF
TRBV5-1 NA CASSTDGGQGTEAFF
TRBV25-1 NA CASSGVGEQFF
TRBV19 NA CASSLGLLTYEQYF
TRBV19 TRBD1 CASSPRTGGNEKLFF
TRBV6-4 TRBD1 CASSKTGEDTQYF
TRBV5-1 TRBD1 CASSLGGQGNTEAFF
TRBV5-1 TRBD1 CASSIGQGAGNTEAFF
TRBV10-3 NA CAISRGTENEKLFF
TRBV11-3 TRBD1 CASSRGDREADTQYF
TRBV5-1 NA CASSLVAGTNTEAFF
TRBV25-1 NA CATRDRRKAYEQYF
TRBV28 NA CASSSTGEGETQYF
TRBV27 NA CASRYQGGVFAGELFF
TRBV2 NA CASKRVNQPQHF
TRBV5-1 TRBD1 CASSWDSFSYEQYF
TRBV5-6 NA CASSLGRDLRYEQYF
TRBV11-3 TRBD2 CASSLREGTQYF
TRBV30 TRBD1 CAWIGTGRVMAFF
TRBV12-5 TRBD2 CASGRPNQTSGGRNTGELFF
TRBV5-1 TRBD1 CASSPGQGSSYEQYF
TRBV6-5 NA CASSGRTDNSPLHF
TRBV30 NA CAWSLGGHQYF
TRBV5-8 NA CASSGRMGSAGETQYF
TRBV5-6 NA CASSLGLNQPQHF
TRBV7-8 TRBD1 CASSLDRTGANQPQHF
TRBV4-1 TRBD1 CASSQVDRENTEAFF
TRBV2 NA CASSQDRGYTF